This T cell receptor beta chain came from a study of blood T cell repertoires in COVID-19. Study-level background: Acute and convalescent COVID-19 specimens originated in the United States, Italy and Spain.

Source study methods: By means of reference gene primer amplification, nucleated cell counts were estimated. Generated by immunoSEQ multiplex PCR, the TCRdb table keeps only in-frame clones and is missing some. That table furnishes V, J and clone size, whereas the DNA furnished D and trimming. The top ten hold approximately 6.8% of the sample, which has more than 55,000 clones, about 91% seen once. The V end lost 5 bases, the J end lost 0 bases, and 17 bases lay between the germline ends. The germline CDR1 and CDR2 sequences are MDHEN and SYDVKM. This CDR3 is built from 17 residues. The chain couples TRBV28 to TRBJ1-5; D unresolved. This TCR came from a woman between 65 and 79 years old with acute or convalescent COVID-19. Sequencing was carried out using peripheral blood. CDR3 nucleotide sequence: TGTGCCAGCAGTCCCCCGAACGGGGTTTATAGCAATCAGCCCCAGCATTTT. Translation gives CASSPPNGVYSNQPQHF.